Listed below are T cell receptor beta chains from one sample, sequenced in a study of OX40 agonist ivuxolimab in advanced cancers. Using immunoSEQ multiplex PCR, the repertoire was profiled, and TCRdb retains in-frame clones only, with some absent. The sample lists about 61,000 clones, approximately 81% seen once, with roughly 0.47% in the top ten. The source was CD4+ or CD8+ T cells sorted from blood, collected in a trial of the OX40 agonist ivuxolimab. The receptors were sampled from an adult with an advanced solid tumor such as melanoma, head and neck, liver or kidney cancer. The CDR3 runs from the conserved cysteine through the conserved F or W. D genes are given only for firm matches. Where a row states a size, it is once, few, many or the class of an expanded clone; other rows omit it.

TRBV11-2	NA	TRBJ1-1	NA	TGTGCCAGCAGCTTAGCAGGGTACACTGAAGCTTTCTTT	CASSLAGYTEAFF
TRBV25-1	NA	TRBJ1-1	NA	TGTGCCAGCAGTGGGCAGTGGAACACTGAAGCTTTCTTT	CASSGQWNTEAFF
TRBV28	NA	TRBJ1-1	NA	TGTGCCAGCAGTTTCGATAACACTGAAGCTTTCTTT	CASSFDNTEAFF
TRBV9	NA	TRBJ1-2	NA	TGTGCCAGCAGCGCCCACAGGGACCTTAATAACTATGGCTACACCTTC	CASSAHRDLNNYGYTF
TRBV11-2	NA	TRBJ1-5	TRBD1	TGTGCCAGCAGCTTGGGACAGAATAGCAATCAGCCCCAGCATTTT	CASSLGQNSNQPQHF
TRBV7-2	NA	TRBJ2-1	TRBD2	TGTGCCAGCAGCTTAGGACTAGCGGGTGTCGATGAGCAGTTCTTC	CASSLGLAGVDEQFF
TRBV27	NA	TRBJ1-3	NA	TGTGCCAGCAGTCCTCAGGCTACTGGAAACACCATATATTTT	CASSPQATGNTIYF
TRBV18	NA	TRBJ2-1	NA	TGTGCCAGCTCACCACCGGCACTAGCCCGGATTAACAATGAGCAGTTCTTC	CASSPPALARINNEQFF
TRBV29-1	NA	TRBJ1-5	NA	TGCAGCGTTGTTTTAGGGTTCAATCAGCCCCAGCATTTT	CSVVLGFNQPQHF
TRBV15	NA	TRBJ2-7	TRBD1	TGTGCCACCAGCAGAGGGGGACAGGGAAGACTCGAGCAGTACTTC	CATSRGGQGRLEQYF
TRBV2	NA	TRBJ2-5	TRBD1	TGTGCCAGCAACGGACTGACAGGGGTAGGGGAGACCCAGTACTTC	CASNGLTGVGETQYF
TRBV7-2	once	TRBJ2-1	TRBD2	TGTGCCAGCAGCTTAGGGACTAGGAGCGATGAGCAGTTCTTC	CASSLGTRSDEQFF
TRBV28	NA	TRBJ1-4	NA	TGTGCCAGCAGCCCCAGTTTCACAAGGGATGAAAAACTGTTTTTT	CASSPSFTRDEKLFF
TRBV15	NA	TRBJ1-2	NA	TGTGCCACCAGCAGAGATGTGACAGACTATGGCTACACCTTC	CATSRDVTDYGYTF
TRBV7-3	few	TRBJ2-3	TRBD2	TGTGCCAGCACTCCCGAGGCTAGCGGGAGAACAGATACGCAGTATTTT	CASTPEASGRTDTQYF
TRBV30	NA	TRBJ2-1	TRBD2	TGTGCCTGGAGTGTGGGACTAGCGGGAGTAATTGAGCAGTTCTTC	CAWSVGLAGVIEQFF
TRBV18	few	TRBJ1-2	NA	TGTGCCAGCTCACTAACATCCGGGACCGACACTTCTAACTATGGCTACACCTTC	CASSLTSGTDTSNYGYTF
TRBV2	NA	TRBJ1-5	NA	TGTGCCAGTCGGCAGTTGGGAGGCCAGCCCCAGCATTTT	CASRQLGGQPQHF
TRBV5-1	NA	TRBJ2-1	TRBD2	TGCGCCAGCAGCTTGGCCATGGTAGCGGGGGACAATGAGCAGTTCTTC	CASSLAMVAGDNEQFF
TRBV19	NA	TRBJ1-4	TRBD1	TGTGCCAGTAGTGCCGACAGGGAGACTAATGAAAAACTGTTTTTT	CASSADRETNEKLFF
TRBV10-3	once	TRBJ1-2	TRBD1	TGTGCCATCAGTGAGCCGGGACAGGGAAGGAATGGCTACACCTTC	CAISEPGQGRNGYTF
TRBV30	NA	TRBJ1-3	TRBD1	TGTGCCTGGAGTGTCTGGACAGGGGGTTCGAACACCATATATTTT	CAWSVWTGGSNTIYF
TRBV19	NA	TRBJ1-5	NA	TGTGCCAGTAGTATCACAAATCAGCCCCAGCATTTT	CASSITNQPQHF
TRBV5-1	NA	TRBJ2-1	TRBD2	TGCGCCAGCAGCTTGTCGCGGGAGGGCCGAAATGAGCAGTTCTTC	CASSLSREGRNEQFF
TRBV2	NA	TRBJ1-5	NA	TGTGCCAGCACCCTGGACAGCTCCCAGCCCCAGCATTTT	CASTLDSSQPQHF
TRBV28	few	TRBJ2-7	TRBD2	TGTGCCAGCAGTGTCGGACTAGGTCGGGGGGTGGTGGACTTC	CASSVGLGRGVVDF
TRBV2	NA	TRBJ2-3	NA	TGTGCCAGCAGCCCGGACGGCAGAAGCACAGATACGCAGTATTTT	CASSPDGRSTDTQYF
TRBV5-5	NA	TRBJ2-5	NA	TGTGCCAGCAGCCCTGACGGGGAGACCCAGTACTTC	CASSPDGETQYF
TRBV5-1	NA	TRBJ2-7	NA	TGCGCCAGCAGCTTGGGCGGGACACGGATGAACGAGCAGTACTTC	CASSLGGTRMNEQYF
TRBV5-6	NA	TRBJ2-5	TRBD2	TGTGCCAGCAGCTTGGATAAGGCTAGCGGGCCTGGATGGGAGACCCAGTACTTC	CASSLDKASGPGWETQYF
TRBV2	NA	TRBJ2-5	NA	TGTGCCAGCAGTGCCGAGGCGTGGGCCCAACGCCAGTACTTC	CASSAEAWAQRQYF
TRBV7-6	NA	TRBJ2-5	TRBD1	TGTGCCAGCAGCTCGTGGACAGGGGCAGGGGAGACCCAGTACTTC	CASSSWTGAGETQYF
TRBV11-2	NA	TRBJ2-7	NA	TGTGCCAGCAGCCCGGCAGGGTCGAGAGGAGTCGAGCAGTACTTC	CASSPAGSRGVEQYF
TRBV19	NA	TRBJ2-1	NA	TGTGCCAGTAGTCCGGACAGGAGGGTTCAGAATGAGCAGTTCTTC	CASSPDRRVQNEQFF
TRBV30	few	TRBJ2-1	NA	TGTGCCTCGGCTAACTACAATGAGCAGTTCTTC	CASANYNEQFF
TRBV4-2	few	TRBJ2-7	NA	TGTGCCAGCAGCCAATCTCATTGCCGTAATCCCTTACGGGAGCAGTACTTC	CASSQSHCRNPLREQYF
TRBV19	NA	TRBJ2-3	NA	TGTGCCAGTAGTATTGGACAGCTCACAGATACGCAGTATTTT	CASSIGQLTDTQYF
TRBV5-1	NA	TRBJ2-1	TRBD2	TGCGCCAGCAGCTTGGGCACTAGCGGAGTAGGTAATGAGCAGTTCTTC	CASSLGTSGVGNEQFF
TRBV10-1	NA	TRBJ2-2	NA	TGCGCCAGCAGTGAGCTCAGGACCGGGGAGCTGTTTTTT	CASSELRTGELFF
TRBV5-4	once	TRBJ2-1	NA	TGTGCCAGCAGCTTGGGTGGGACTGGGCCTTACAATGAGCAGTTCTTC	CASSLGGTGPYNEQFF
TRBV2	NA	TRBJ1-4	NA	TGTGCCAGCAGTGATCCGCCTGGCGGACTGTTTTTT	CASSDPPGGLFF
TRBV7-8	NA	TRBJ2-7	TRBD2	TGTGCCAGCAGCTTAGGGAGCGGGAGGGCCTACGAGCAGTACTTC	CASSLGSGRAYEQYF
TRBV27	NA	TRBJ1-6	TRBD1	TGTGCCAGCAGTGCTAGACAGGGGAGCTCCTATAATTCACCCCTCCACTTT	CASSARQGSSYNSPLHF
TRBV10-2	NA	TRBJ1-1	NA	TGCGCCAGCAGTGCGTTCATTACAGGGACCACTGAAGCTTTCTTT	CASSAFITGTTEAFF
TRBV30	NA	TRBJ2-3	TRBD2	TGTGCCTGTCAACTAGCGATTGGTACAGATACGCAGTATTTT	CACQLAIGTDTQYF
TRBV7-8	once	TRBJ2-5	TRBD2	TGTGCCAGCAGCTTAAGGAGTGGGACTAGCGGGATCGAGACCCAGTACTTC	CASSLRSGTSGIETQYF